This TCR beta chain was sequenced in a study of T cell responses to AZD1222 COVID-19 vaccine. Findings of the study overall: The repertoires were collected only after the peak T cell response. The donors showed a predominance of white British ancestry and of females, with possible underestimation of clonal diversity.

Analysis merged second doses at about 4 or about 12 weeks. This table comes from immunoSEQ multiplex PCR, and its TCRdb copy is limited to in-frame clones, with some not included. The sample contains about 120,000 clones, approximately 90% of which appear only once. CDR1 MNHNS and CDR2 SASEGT come from the germline V gene. The ends were cut back, 2 bases at V and 8 bases at J, with 15 bases in the middle. CDR3 length: 14 residues. A note on this clone: Its antigen is not known.

The clonotype originates from an adult who received the AZD1222 COVID-19 vaccine. The V gene is TRBV6-1, the J gene TRBJ1-2; D call uncertain. Material: peripheral blood, obtained 28 days after the second AZD1222 dose. The CDR3: CASSEYLRAGGYTF. The DNA for the CDR3 is TGTGCCAGCAGTGAATACTTGAGGGCTGGCGGCTACACCTTC.